A selection of T cell receptor beta chains follows, all from one sample in a study of breast tumors, draining lymph nodes, adjacent tissues. In TCRdb, the multiplex PCR reads were re-called with MiXCR into one record per CDR3 protein. Altogether 150,000 to 200,000 distinct CDR3 sequences are present, 30% to 35% being singletons, with the ten largest covering about 4.5%. The sequenced sample was axillary lymph node tissue. Every receptor here comes from a female donor with breast cancer. Some clones in this sample may be carry-over from other donors' samples. Each CDR3 is given with its conserved first and last residue. The order of the fields is V gene, D gene, J gene, clone size, CDR3 protein, CDR3 DNA. D genes are given only for firm matches. The size entry is marked missing in some rows and otherwise reads once, few, many or a size class.

TRBV3-1,NA,TRBJ2-7,many,CASTPGLGAYEQYF,TGTGCCAGCACCCCAGGGCTAGGAGCCTACGAGCAGTACTTC
TRBV6-5,NA,TRBJ1-2,few,CASSHGISGRYGYTF,TGTGCCAGCAGTCACGGCATCTCGGGACGCTATGGCTACACCTTC
TRBV6-2/TRBV6-3,NA,TRBJ1-2,NA,CASSHLTGKPGYTF,TGTGCCAGCAGTCACCTAACCGGTAAACCTGGCTACACCTTC
TRBV20-1,TRBD2,TRBJ2-7,NA,CSASLTSGAGFIYEQYF,TGCAGTGCTTCACTGACTAGCGGTGCAGGGTTTATCTACGAGCAGTACTTC
TRBV6-5,NA,TRBJ1-3,NA,CASSHSWAGAAGNTIYF,TGTGCCAGCAGTCACTCGTGGGCAGGGGCGGCTGGAAACACCATATATTTT
TRBV7-6,NA,TRBJ2-6,many,CASSLYSGANVLTF,TGTGCCAGCAGCTTATACTCTGGGGCCAACGTCCTGACTTTC
TRBV5-6,TRBD1,TRBJ2-1,many,CASSPTWTGNNEQFF,TGTGCCAGCAGCCCTACCTGGACAGGGAACAATGAGCAGTTCTTC
TRBV6-1,NA,TRBJ2-3,few,CASSKRRAESTDTQYF,TGTGCCAGCAGTAAACGGAGGGCGGAGAGCACAGATACGCAGTATTTT
TRBV9,NA,TRBJ2-1,NA,CASSVGGRGARLSEQFF,TGTGCCAGCAGCGTAGGTGGCCGCGGGGCGCGTCTCTCTGAGCAGTTCTTC
TRBV19,NA,TRBJ1-5,NA,CASRRTLETQHF,TGTGCCAGTAGACGGACACTGGAGACCCAGCATTTT
TRBV15,TRBD1,TRBJ2-6,NA,CATSREGGSASGANVLTF,TGTGCCACCAGCAGAGAAGGGGGCAGCGCCTCTGGGGCCAACGTCCTGACTTTC
TRBV20-1,NA,TRBJ2-5,many,CSAREAGGVIQETQYF,TGCAGTGCTAGAGAGGCGGGCGGGGTTATCCAAGAGACCCAGTACTTC
TRBV6-4,NA,TRBJ1-3,NA,CASSDPGGTIYF,TGTGCCAGCAGTGACCCCGGGGGCACCATATATTTT
TRBV2,NA,TRBJ1-5,many,CASSEEGQPQHF,TGTGCCAGCAGTGAGGAGGGACAGCCCCAGCATTTT
TRBV10-3,NA,TRBJ1-4,NA,CAISLGRSATNEKLFF,TGTGCCATCAGCCTGGGCAGGTCAGCAACTAATGAAAAACTGTTTTTT
TRBV12-3/TRBV12-4,NA,TRBJ1-4,NA,CASHLGEGKLLF,TGTGCCAGCCATCTCGGAGAAGGAAAACTGCTTTTT
TRBV12-3/TRBV12-4,NA,TRBJ2-3,many,CASRNVGGTDTQYF,TGTGCCAGCAGAAATGTGGGGGGCACAGATACGCAGTATTTT
TRBV19,TRBD1,TRBJ1-1,NA,CASSLRQGVIGEAFF,TGTGCCAGTAGCCTCCGACAGGGGGTAATAGGTGAAGCTTTCTTT
TRBV10-1,TRBD1,TRBJ2-5,many,CASSLPGQQETQYF,TGCGCCAGCAGTCTACCGGGACAGCAAGAGACCCAGTACTTC
TRBV7-3,NA,TRBJ2-5,NA,CASSWGVGGAWETQYF,TGTGCCAGCAGCTGGGGCGTTGGGGGGGCGTGGGAGACCCAGTACTTC
TRBV9,NA,TRBJ1-5,many,CASSSSGLLNQPQHF,TGTGCCAGCAGCTCTTCAGGGCTACTTAATCAGCCCCAGCATTTT
TRBV5-1,NA,TRBJ1-2,many,CASGLESAGGGGGYTF,TGCGCCAGCGGCTTGGAGTCGGCAGGAGGAGGCGGAGGCTACACCTTC
TRBV7-3,TRBD1,TRBJ2-2,many,CASSAQGLANTGELFF,TGTGCCAGCAGCGCACAGGGGCTTGCGAACACCGGGGAGCTGTTTTTT
TRBV7-6,NA,TRBJ2-1,many,CASSLAGGGSSYNEQFF,TGTGCCAGCAGCTTAGCAGGGGGAGGGAGCTCCTACAATGAGCAGTTCTTC
TRBV29-1,TRBD2,TRBJ2-2,many,CSSVGGGAANTGELFF,TGCAGCTCTGTGGGCGGGGGGGCCGCGAACACCGGGGAGCTGTTTTTT
TRBV18,TRBD1,TRBJ1-1,NA,CASSKTGTGSNTEAFF,TGTGCCAGCTCAAAAACCGGGACAGGGAGTAACACTGAAGCTTTCTTT
TRBV7-2,NA,TRBJ1-2,many,CASSRHLLYGYTF,TGTGCCAGCAGCCGCCACCTCCTTTATGGCTACACCTTC
TRBV7-9,TRBD1,TRBJ1-3,once,CASSLTGQPGNTIYF,TGTGCCAGCAGCTTAACGGGACAGCCAGGAAACACCATATATTTT
TRBV12-3/TRBV12-4,TRBD2,TRBJ2-5,NA,CASSFRGGEETQYF,TGTGCCAGCAGTTTCCGGGGGGGGGAAGAGACCCAGTACTTC
TRBV11-3,TRBD1,TRBJ2-2,NA,CASSLGSGFTGGFTGELFF,TGTGCCAGCAGCTTAGGATCGGGCTTCACAGGGGGTTTCACCGGGGAGCTGTTTTTT
TRBV7-6,NA,TRBJ1-4,once,CASSSSSGKLFF,TGTGCCAGCAGTTCTAGCTCTGGAAAACTGTTTTTT
TRBV19,NA,TRBJ2-2,many,CASSPRTKKGNTGELFF,TGTGCCAGTAGTCCCCGGACTAAGAAAGGGAACACCGGGGAGCTGTTTTTT
TRBV6-6,TRBD1,TRBJ1-6,many,CASSTLDRGPWSPLHF,TGTGCCAGCAGTACCCTAGACAGGGGGCCGTGGTCACCCCTCCACTTT
TRBV20-1,NA,TRBJ2-3,NA,CSASLVGVGSTDTQYF,TGCAGTGCTAGCTTAGTCGGGGTTGGAAGCACAGATACGCAGTATTTT
TRBV6-1,TRBD1,TRBJ2-5,many,CASSFPSGQGQETQYF,TGTGCCAGCAGTTTCCCTTCGGGACAGGGCCAAGAGACCCAGTACTTC
TRBV29-1,NA,TRBJ1-1,NA,CSVAAGPDTEAFF,TGCAGCGTTGCCGCTGGCCCGGACACTGAAGCTTTCTTT
TRBV11-2,TRBD2,TRBJ2-7,many,CASSLVASGGFDEQYF,TGTGCCAGCAGCTTAGTGGCTAGCGGTGGATTTGACGAGCAGTACTTC
TRBV6-1,NA,TRBJ1-1,NA,CASREEWTTEAFF,TGTGCCAGCAGGGAGGAGTGGACCACTGAAGCTTTCTTT
TRBV5-1,TRBD1,TRBJ1-2,many,CASSRGQGREYTF,TGCGCCAGCAGCCGAGGACAGGGGAGGGAATACACCTTC
TRBV11-2,NA,TRBJ1-6,NA,CASSSRWGSYNSPLHF,TGTGCCAGCAGCTCCCGTTGGGGTTCGTATAATTCACCCCTCCACTTT
TRBV4-1,NA,TRBJ2-5,many,CASSQEGIGVKGETQYF,TGCGCCAGCAGCCAAGAGGGGATCGGGGTAAAGGGGGAGACCCAGTACTTC
TRBV4-2,NA,TRBJ1-1,NA,CASSQVGEGGAEAFF,TGTGCCAGCAGCCAAGTGGGTGAAGGGGGGGCTGAAGCTTTCTTT
TRBV28,TRBD1,TRBJ1-4,many,CASSLLQGQGGEKLFF,TGTGCCAGCAGTTTACTACAGGGACAGGGAGGTGAAAAACTGTTTTTT
TRBV18,NA,TRBJ1-5,many,CASSPRRGDQPQHF,TGTGCCAGCTCACCACGAAGGGGGGATCAGCCCCAGCATTTT
TRBV20-1,NA,TRBJ2-7,many,CSARLPESYEQYF,TGCAGTGCTAGACTCCCAGAATCCTACGAGCAGTACTTC
TRBV5-5,NA,TRBJ2-2,NA,CASSFSANTGELFF,TGTGCCAGCAGCTTTTCGGCGAACACCGGGGAGCTGTTTTTT
TRBV15,NA,TRBJ2-7,many,CATSREGVLVQYF,TGTGCCACCAGCAGAGAGGGTGTCTTGGTGCAGTACTTC
TRBV7-3,NA,TRBJ2-1,many,CASSLGGPGNEQFF,TGTGCCAGCAGCTTAGGCGGACCGGGGAATGAGCAGTTCTTC
TRBV3-1,TRBD2,TRBJ2-3,NA,CASSRDLAGGLRFYTQYF,TGTGCCAGCAGCCGAGATTTAGCGGGGGGGTTAAGGTTTTATACGCAGTATTTT
TRBV4-1,NA,TRBJ1-6,many,CASSQETGSPLHF,TGCGCCAGCAGCCAAGAGACAGGTTCACCCCTCCACTTT
TRBV20-1,NA,TRBJ1-2,many,CSASVNLLYGYTF,TGCAGTGCTAGCGTGAATCTCCTCTATGGCTACACCTTC
TRBV11-3,NA,TRBJ1-6,NA,CASSPGQGYSLLHF,TGTGCCAGTAGCCCTGGGCAGGGTTATTCGCTCCTCCACTTT
TRBV2,NA,TRBJ1-6,NA,CASSEEAPSSYNSPLHF,TGTGCCAGCAGTGAAGAAGCTCCGAGCTCCTATAATTCACCCCTCCACTTT